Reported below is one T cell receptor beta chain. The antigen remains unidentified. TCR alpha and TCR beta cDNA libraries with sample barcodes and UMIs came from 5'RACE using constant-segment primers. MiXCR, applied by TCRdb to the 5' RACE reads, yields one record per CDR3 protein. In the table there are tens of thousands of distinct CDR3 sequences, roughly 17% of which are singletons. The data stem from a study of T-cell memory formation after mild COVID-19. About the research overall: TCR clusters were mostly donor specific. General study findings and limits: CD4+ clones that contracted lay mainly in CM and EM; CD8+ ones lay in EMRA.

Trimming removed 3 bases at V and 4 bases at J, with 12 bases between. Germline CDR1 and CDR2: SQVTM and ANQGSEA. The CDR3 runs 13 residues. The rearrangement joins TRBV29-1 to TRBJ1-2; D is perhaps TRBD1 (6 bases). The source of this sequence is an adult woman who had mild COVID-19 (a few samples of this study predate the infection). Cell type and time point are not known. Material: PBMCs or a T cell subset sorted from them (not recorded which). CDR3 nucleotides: TGCAGCGTTGACAAGGGGGGAACCTATGGCTACACCTTC. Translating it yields CSVDKGGTYGYTF.